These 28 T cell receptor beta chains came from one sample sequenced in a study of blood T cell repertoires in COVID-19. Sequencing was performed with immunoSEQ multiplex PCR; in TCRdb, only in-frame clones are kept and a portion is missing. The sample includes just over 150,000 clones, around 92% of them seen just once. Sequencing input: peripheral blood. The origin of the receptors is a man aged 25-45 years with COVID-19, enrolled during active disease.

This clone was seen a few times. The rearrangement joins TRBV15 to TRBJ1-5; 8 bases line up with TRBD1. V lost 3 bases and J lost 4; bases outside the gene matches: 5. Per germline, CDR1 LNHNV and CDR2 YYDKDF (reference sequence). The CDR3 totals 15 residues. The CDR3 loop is CATSRETGANQPQHF. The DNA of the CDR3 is TGTGCCACCAGCAGGGAGACAGGGGCGAATCAGCCCCAGCATTTT.

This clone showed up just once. Written as DNA, the CDR3 is TGTGCCACCAGTACCTATCGACAGCCAGATACGCAGCATTTT. This translates into CATSTYRQPDTQHF. The chain employs TRBV24-1 and TRBJ2-3; TRBD1 might be the D (5 bases). The DNA end is more similar to TRBJ1-5, so the J call may be wrong. CDR1 is KGHDR, CDR2 SFDVKD, per germline. This CDR3 region has 14 residues.

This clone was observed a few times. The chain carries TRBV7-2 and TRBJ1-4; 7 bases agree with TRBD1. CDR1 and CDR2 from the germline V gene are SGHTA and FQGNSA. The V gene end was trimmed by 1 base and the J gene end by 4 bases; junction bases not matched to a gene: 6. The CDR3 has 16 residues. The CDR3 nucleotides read TGTGCCAGCAGCTTAGAGGGGGACAGTTATAATGAAAAACTGTTTTTT. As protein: CASSLEGDSYNEKLFF.

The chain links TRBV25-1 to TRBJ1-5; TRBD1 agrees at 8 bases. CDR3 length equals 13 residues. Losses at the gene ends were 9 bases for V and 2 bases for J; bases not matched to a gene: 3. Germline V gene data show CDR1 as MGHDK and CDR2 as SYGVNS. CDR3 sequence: CASKDRGNQPQHF. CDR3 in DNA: TGTGCCAGTAAGGACAGGGGCAATCAGCCCCAGCATTTT.

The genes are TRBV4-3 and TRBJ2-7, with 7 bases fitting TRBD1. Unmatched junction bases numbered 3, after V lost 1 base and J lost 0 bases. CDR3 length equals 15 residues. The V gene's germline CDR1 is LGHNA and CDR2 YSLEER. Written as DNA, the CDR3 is TGCGCCAGCAGCCAAGTGAGACAGGGCTCCTACGAGCAGTACTTC. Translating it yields CASSQVRQGSYEQYF.

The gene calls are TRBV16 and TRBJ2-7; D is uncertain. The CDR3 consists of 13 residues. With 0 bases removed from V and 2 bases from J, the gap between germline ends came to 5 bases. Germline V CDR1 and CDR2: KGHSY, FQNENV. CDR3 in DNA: TGTGCCAGCAGCCAATCAACGGCCTACGAGCAGTACTTC. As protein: CASSQSTAYEQYF.

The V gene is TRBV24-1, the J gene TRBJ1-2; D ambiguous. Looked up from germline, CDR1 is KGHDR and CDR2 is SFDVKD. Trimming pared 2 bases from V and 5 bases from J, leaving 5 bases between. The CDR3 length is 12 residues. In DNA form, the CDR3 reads TGTGCCACCAGTGATTCTGTGTATGGCTACACCTTC. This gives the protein CATSDSVYGYTF.

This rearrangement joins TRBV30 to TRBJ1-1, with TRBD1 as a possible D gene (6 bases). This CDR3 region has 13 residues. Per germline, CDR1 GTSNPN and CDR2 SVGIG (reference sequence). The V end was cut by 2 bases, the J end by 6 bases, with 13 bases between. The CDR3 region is CAWSSGALAEAFF. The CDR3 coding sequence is TGTGCCTGGAGTTCAGGGGCGCTGGCTGAAGCTTTCTTT. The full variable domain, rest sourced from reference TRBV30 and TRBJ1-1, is SQTIHQWPATLVQPVGSPLSLECTVEGTSNPNLYWYRQAAGRGLQLLFYSVGIGQISSEVPQNLSASRPQDRQFILSSKKLLLSDSGFYLCAWSSGALAEAFFGQGTRLTVV.

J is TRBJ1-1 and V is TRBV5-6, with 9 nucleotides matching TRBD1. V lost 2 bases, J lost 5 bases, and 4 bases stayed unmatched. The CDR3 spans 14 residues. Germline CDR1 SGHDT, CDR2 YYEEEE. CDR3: CASSFRQGGTEAFF. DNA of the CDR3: TGTGCCAGCAGCTTCCGACAGGGGGGAACTGAAGCTTTCTTT.

The CDR3 DNA sequence: TGTGCCAGCAATATAGGAGGGTCGAACACTGAAGCTTTCTTT. It yields the protein CASNIGGSNTEAFF. The genes are TRBV7-9 and TRBJ1-1; no reliable D call. Per the germline V gene, CDR1 is SEHNR and CDR2 is FQNEAQ (reference sequence). This CDR3 comprises 14 residues. V lost 7 bases to trimming and J lost 1 base, with 13 bases between them.

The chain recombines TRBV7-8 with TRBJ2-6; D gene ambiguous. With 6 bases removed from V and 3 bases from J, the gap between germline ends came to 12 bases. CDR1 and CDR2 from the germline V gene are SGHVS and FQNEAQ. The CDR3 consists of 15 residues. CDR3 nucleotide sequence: TGTGCCAGCAGGGGCCAAGCCGTTGGGGCCAACGTCCTGACTTTC. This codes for CASRGQAVGANVLTF.

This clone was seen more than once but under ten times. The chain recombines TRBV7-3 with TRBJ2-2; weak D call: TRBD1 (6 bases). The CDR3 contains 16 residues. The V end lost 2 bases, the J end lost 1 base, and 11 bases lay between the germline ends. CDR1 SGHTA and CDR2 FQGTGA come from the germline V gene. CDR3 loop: CASSLSARGNTGELFF. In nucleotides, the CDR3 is TGTGCCAGCAGCTTATCGGCCAGGGGGAACACCGGGGAGCTGTTTTTT.

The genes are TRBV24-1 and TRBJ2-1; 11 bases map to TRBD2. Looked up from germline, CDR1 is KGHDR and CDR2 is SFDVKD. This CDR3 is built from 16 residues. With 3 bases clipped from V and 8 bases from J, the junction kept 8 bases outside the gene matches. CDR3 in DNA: TGTGCCACCAGTGATCAAACTAGCGGGAGTTGGGATGAGCAGTTCTTC. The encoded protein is CATSDQTSGSWDEQFF.

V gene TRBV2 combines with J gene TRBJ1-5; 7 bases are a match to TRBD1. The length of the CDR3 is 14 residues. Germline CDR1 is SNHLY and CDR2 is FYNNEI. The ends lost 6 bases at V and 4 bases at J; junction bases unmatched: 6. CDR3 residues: CASSPQGRNQPQHF. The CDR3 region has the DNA TGTGCCAGCAGCCCACAGGGGCGGAATCAGCCCCAGCATTTT. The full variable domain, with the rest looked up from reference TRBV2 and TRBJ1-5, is EPEVTQTPSHQVTQMGQEVILRCVPISNHLYFYWYRQILGQKVEFLVSFYNNEISEKSEIFDDQFSVERPDGSNFTLKIRSTKLEDSAMYFCASSPQGRNQPQHFGDGTRLSIL.

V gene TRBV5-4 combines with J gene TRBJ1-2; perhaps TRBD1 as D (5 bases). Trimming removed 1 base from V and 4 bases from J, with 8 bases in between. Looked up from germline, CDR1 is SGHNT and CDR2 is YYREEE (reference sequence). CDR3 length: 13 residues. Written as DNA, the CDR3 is TGTGCCAGCAGCTTGTGGGGGGGCTATGGCTACACCTTC. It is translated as CASSLWGGYGYTF.

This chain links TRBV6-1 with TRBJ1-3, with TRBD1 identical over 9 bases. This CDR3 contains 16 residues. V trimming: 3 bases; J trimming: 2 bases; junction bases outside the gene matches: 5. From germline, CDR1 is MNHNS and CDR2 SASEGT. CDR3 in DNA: TGTGCCAGCAGTGAGACAGGGGGGCTTCCTGGAAACACCATATATTTT. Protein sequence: CASSETGGLPGNTIYF.

CDR3 in DNA: TGTGCCAGCAGCGGTTTACGAGCGGGACAGTTCTTC. Translating it yields CASSGLRAGQFF. The chain is built from TRBV6-5 and TRBJ2-1; 7 bases align to TRBD2. The junction had 9 bases not matched to a gene; V was cut back by 6 bases and J by 13 bases. This CDR3 comprises 12 residues. CDR1 MNHEY and CDR2 SVGAGI come from the germline V gene.

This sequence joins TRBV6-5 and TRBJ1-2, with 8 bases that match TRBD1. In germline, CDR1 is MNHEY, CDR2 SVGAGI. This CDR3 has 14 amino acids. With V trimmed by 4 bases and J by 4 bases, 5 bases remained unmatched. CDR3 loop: CASSFRDRSYGYTF. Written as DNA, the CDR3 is TGTGCCAGCAGTTTCCGGGACAGGTCCTATGGCTACACCTTC.

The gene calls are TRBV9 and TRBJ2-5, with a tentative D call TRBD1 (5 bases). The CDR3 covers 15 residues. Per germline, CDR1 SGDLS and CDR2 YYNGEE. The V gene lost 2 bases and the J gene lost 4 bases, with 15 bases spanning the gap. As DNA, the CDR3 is TGTGCCAGCAGCGTCTCCCTTTTGCAGGGAGAGACCCAGTACTTC. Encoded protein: CASSVSLLQGETQYF.

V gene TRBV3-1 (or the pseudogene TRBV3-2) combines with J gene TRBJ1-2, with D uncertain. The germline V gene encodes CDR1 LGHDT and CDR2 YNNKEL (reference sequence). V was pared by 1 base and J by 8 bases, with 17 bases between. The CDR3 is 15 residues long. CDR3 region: CASSQAAVTLRGYTF. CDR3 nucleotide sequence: TGTGCCAGCAGCCAAGCTGCAGTCACACTAAGAGGCTACACCTTC.

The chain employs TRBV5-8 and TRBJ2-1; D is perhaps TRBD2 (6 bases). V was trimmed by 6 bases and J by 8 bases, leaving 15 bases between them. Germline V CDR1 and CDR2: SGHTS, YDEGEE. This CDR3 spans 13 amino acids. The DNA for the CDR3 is TGTGCCAGCACCCTTGGAGGGCTCCATGAGCAGTTCTTC. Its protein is CASTLGGLHEQFF.

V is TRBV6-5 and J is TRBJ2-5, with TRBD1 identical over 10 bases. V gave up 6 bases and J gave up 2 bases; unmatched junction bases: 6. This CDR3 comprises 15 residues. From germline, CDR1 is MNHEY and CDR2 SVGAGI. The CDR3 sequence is CASRDRGRRQETQYF. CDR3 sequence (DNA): TGTGCCAGCAGAGACAGGGGGCGCCGGCAAGAGACCCAGTACTTC.

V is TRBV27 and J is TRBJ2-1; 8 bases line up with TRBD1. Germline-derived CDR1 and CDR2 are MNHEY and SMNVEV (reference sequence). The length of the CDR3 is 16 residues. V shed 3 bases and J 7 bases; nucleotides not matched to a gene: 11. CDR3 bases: TGTGCCAGCAGTTTGATAACCGGGACAGGAGGGAATGAGCAGTTCTTC. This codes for CASSLITGTGGNEQFF.

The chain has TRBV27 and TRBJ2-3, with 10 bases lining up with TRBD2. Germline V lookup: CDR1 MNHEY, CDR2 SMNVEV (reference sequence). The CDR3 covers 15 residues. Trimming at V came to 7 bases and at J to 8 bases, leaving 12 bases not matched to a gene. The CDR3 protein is CASNLLAGVSSTQYF. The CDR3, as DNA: TGTGCCAGCAACCTTCTAGCGGGAGTTTCGTCTACGCAGTATTTT.

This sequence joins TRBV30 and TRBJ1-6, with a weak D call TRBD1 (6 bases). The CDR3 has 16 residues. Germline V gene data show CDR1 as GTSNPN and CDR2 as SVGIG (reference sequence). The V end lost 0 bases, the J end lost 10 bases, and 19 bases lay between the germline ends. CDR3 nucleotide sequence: TGTGCCTGGAGTGTGGCGGGGGGCGCGATGGCCTCACCCCTCCACTTT. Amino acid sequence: CAWSVAGGAMASPLHF.

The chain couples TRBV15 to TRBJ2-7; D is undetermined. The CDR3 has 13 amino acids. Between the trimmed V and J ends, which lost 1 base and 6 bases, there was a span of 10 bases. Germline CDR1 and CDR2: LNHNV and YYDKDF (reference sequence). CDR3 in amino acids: CATSRGLTGEQYF. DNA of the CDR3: TGTGCCACCAGCAGAGGATTAACGGGCGAGCAGTACTTC.

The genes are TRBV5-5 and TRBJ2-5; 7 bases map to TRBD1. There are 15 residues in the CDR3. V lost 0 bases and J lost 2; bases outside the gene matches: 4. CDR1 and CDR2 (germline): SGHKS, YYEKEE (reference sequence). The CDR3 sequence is CASSLEGQRQETQYF. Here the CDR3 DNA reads TGTGCCAGCAGCTTGGAGGGACAGCGACAAGAGACCCAGTACTTC.

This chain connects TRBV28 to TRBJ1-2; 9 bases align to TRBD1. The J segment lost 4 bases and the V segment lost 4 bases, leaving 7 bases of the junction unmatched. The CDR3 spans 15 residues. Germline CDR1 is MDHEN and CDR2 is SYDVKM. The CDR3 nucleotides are TGTGCCAGCAGTTCCTCTCAGACAGGGGGCTATGGCTACACCTTC. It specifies CASSSSQTGGYGYTF.